This passage covers 4 T cell receptor beta chains from one sample sequenced in a study of Ad26.COV2.S vaccination and SARS-CoV-2 variants. Using immunoSEQ multiplex PCR, the repertoire was profiled, and TCRdb retains in-frame clones only, with some absent. The table shows 300,000 to 400,000 clones, with roughly 84% occurring only once. The treatment was: some 19 received Ad26.COV2.S at low or high dose, single or two shots; about 5 received placebo; per-sample allocation not given. Collection of samples fell on day 63 after the first vaccine or placebo injection. This specimen was peripheral blood, taken in a trial of Ad26.COV2.S vaccine versus placebo. These TCRs come from a person between 18 and 65 years old who received the Ad26.COV2.S COVID-19 vaccine or a placebo.

CDR3 sequence: CASSSRDGNYNEQFF. Written as DNA, the CDR3 is TGTGCCAGCAGTTCGCGGGACGGTAACTACAATGAGCAGTTCTTC. This chain joins TRBV6-5 and TRBJ2-1; D possibly corresponds to TRBD2 (6 bases). The CDR3 totals 15 residues. The germline V gene has CDR1 MNHEY and CDR2 SVGAGI. Deletions cut 4 bases from V and 3 bases from J, with 13 bases between.

The chain recombines TRBV12-5 with TRBJ2-7, with 9 bases that match TRBD1. Germline CDR1 is LGHNT and CDR2 is FRNRAP. There are 18 residues in the CDR3. Losses at the gene ends were 3 bases for V and 2 bases for J; bases not matched to a gene: 14. The CDR3 nucleotides read TGTGCTAGTGGTTTTGGGACAGGGTTATCGTGGGATACCTACGAGCAGTACTTC. This codes for CASGFGTGLSWDTYEQYF. Variable domain in full (rest from reference TRBV12-5 and TRBJ2-7): DARVTQTPRHKVTEMGQEVTMRCQPILGHNTVFWYRQTMMQGLELLAYFRNRAPLDDSGMPKDRFSAEMPDATLATLKIQPSEPRDSAVYFCASGFGTGLSWDTYEQYFGPGTRLTVT.

The chain is built from TRBV27 and TRBJ2-7; D uncertain. V gave up 1 base and J gave up 0 bases, with 10 bases separating them. CDR3 size: 15 residues. Germline CDR1 reads MNHEY; CDR2 reads SMNVEV (reference sequence). The CDR3 spells CASSLLTRISYEQYF. CDR3 sequence (DNA): TGTGCCAGCAGTTTATTAACCAGAATCTCCTACGAGCAGTACTTC.

The V call is TRBV4-1, the J call TRBJ1-4; D ambiguous. Trimming pared 4 bases from V and 7 bases from J, leaving 19 bases between. Germline CDR1 is MGHRA and CDR2 is YSYEKL. The CDR3 extends over 16 amino acids. The CDR3 sequence: CASSRGRGVVPEKLFF. CDR3 DNA: TGCGCCAGCAGCCGCGGACGGGGAGTGGTCCCTGAAAAACTGTTTTTT.